One and the same sample provided the 22 T cell receptor beta chains below, sequenced in a study of regulatory T cells in long-lasting Graves disease (TCRdb year 2021). The time point label for this specimen denotes: persistent/refractory GD, antithyroid drugs over 5 years with positive TRAb. RNA was extracted from PBMCs in TRIzol for both TCR sequencing and RNA sequencing. The method behind the library was multiplex PCR. This sample was sequenced with an Illumina HiSeq 4000. TCR beta libraries were built with iRepertoire HTBI primers and Arm-PCR amplification of CDR3 regions. TCRdb itself trimmed the public reads at Q25 with fastp, ran MiXCR and retained productive beta chains. Rows matching on CDR3 protein sequence are summarized as one entry with the most common DNA and genes. The sample table contains hundreds of thousands of distinct CDR3 sequences; only one count was recorded for around a fifth of them. The top ten hold 6.5% to 9% of the sample.

Specimen: peripheral blood mononuclear cells (PBMCs), collected when the disease was refractory, from a patient treated with antithyroid drugs. All receptors derive from a female donor with Graves disease.

A word on this clonotype: Mismatch with germline at one junction end may stem from a read error. The chain uses TRBV5-6 and TRBJ2-7, with no clear D. Germline CDR1 and CDR2: SGHDT and YYEEEE. This CDR3 has 13 residues. In DNA, the CDR3 is TGTGCCAGCAGCTTGGGGCGTTCCTACAAGCAGTACTTC. Translating it yields CASSLGRSYKQYF.

A note on this clonotype: This may come from a read error, since a much larger clone is one base off. The CDR3 does not end in the conserved phenylalanine or tryptophan, so this is likely a read error. The chain couples TRBV7-2 to TRBJ2-5; D is ambiguous. The CDR3 loop spans 16 amino acids. Germline CDR1 and CDR2: SGHTA and FQGNSA. The V end was cut by 2 bases, the J end by 2 bases, with 15 bases between. DNA of the CDR3: TGTGCCAGCAGCTTATCGATCCTCGGGTCTCAAGAGACCCAGTACCTC. Translated: CASSLSILGSQETQYL.

V gene TRBV7-6 combines with J gene TRBJ1-5; D is perhaps TRBD1 (5 bases). Germline V gene data show CDR1 as SGHVS and CDR2 as FNYEAQ. Trimming removed 0 bases from V and 6 bases from J, with 15 bases in between. The length of the CDR3 is 16 residues. In DNA form, the CDR3 reads TGTGCCAGCAGCTTAGCTGGAGGGGATCAGGTTCAGCCCCAGCATTTT. As protein: CASSLAGGDQVQPQHF. The full variable domain, completed using reference TRBV7-6 and TRBJ1-5, is GAGVSQSPRYKVTKRGQDVALRCDPISGHVSLYWYRQALGQGPEFLTYFNYEAQQDKSGLPNDRFSAERPEGSISTLTIQRTEQRDSAMYRCASSLAGGDQVQPQHFGDGTRLSIL.

This clonotype was counted only a few times. The chain couples TRBV19 to TRBJ1-6; tentative D call: TRBD1 (5 bases). With 2 bases removed from V and 9 bases from J, the gap between germline ends came to 8 bases. The germline gives CDR1 LNHDA, CDR2 SQIVND (reference sequence). CDR3 length: 13 residues. CDR3 DNA: TGTGCCAGTAGTATACCAGGGACTTCACCCCTCCACTTT. Translation: CASSIPGTSPLHF.

The CDR3, as DNA: TGTGCCAGCAGCCAAGACGTAGCGGGGGCGGGCAATGAGCAGTTCTTC. It codes for CASSQDVAGAGNEQFF. This chain links TRBV4-2 with TRBJ2-1, with 9 positions matching TRBD2. Germline lookup yields CDR1 LGHNA and CDR2 YNFKEQ. The CDR3 length is 16 residues. Unmatched junction bases numbered 6, after V lost 0 bases and J lost 6 bases.

In its sample, this clonotype was seen many times. The V gene is TRBV28, the J gene TRBJ2-7, with D unclear. Looked up from germline, CDR1 is MDHEN and CDR2 is SYDVKM. V was cut by 7 bases and J by 2 bases, with 12 bases left in between. The CDR3 is 13 amino acids. The CDR3 bases are TGTGCCAGCAATATGGGCCCCGCCTACGAGCAGTACTTC. Amino acid sequence: CASNMGPAYEQYF.

This clonotype occurred many times. This chain links TRBV6-5 with TRBJ2-7; 11 bases map to TRBD1. Looked up from germline, CDR1 is MNHEY and CDR2 is SVGAGI. With 2 bases clipped from V and 5 bases from J, the junction kept 8 bases outside the gene matches. CDR3 length: 16 amino acids. The CDR3 nucleotides are TGTGCCAGCAGTTACCTCCGGACAGGGGGCTACCACGAGCAGTACTTC. Translating gives CASSYLRTGGYHEQYF.

This clonotype appeared many times. The chain recombines TRBV3-1 with TRBJ1-6; D unclear. The CDR3 totals 13 residues. Trimming cost V 0 bases and J 11 bases, with 8 bases left between them. CDR1 is LGHDT and CDR2 is YNNKEL in the germline V gene (reference sequence). The CDR3 spells CASSQDRTTPLHF. The CDR3 DNA sequence: TGTGCCAGCAGCCAAGACAGGACTACACCCCTCCACTTT.

Details on this clonotype: A single base is all that separates this from a far larger clone, so a read error is likely. The chain combines TRBV6-2 or TRBV6-3 with TRBJ1-1; 9 bases match TRBD1. The CDR3 covers 17 residues. Germline V CDR1 and CDR2: MNHEY, SVGEGT. The CDR3 reads CASSLSVPGTGNAEAFF. The CDR3 DNA follows: TGTGCCAGCAGTTTATCTGTTCCCGGGACAGGGAACGCTGAAGCTTTCTTT.

In this sample, this clonotype turned up many times. The chain recombines TRBV6-1 with TRBJ2-7, with 9 bases lining up with TRBD2. This CDR3 has 13 residues. With V trimmed by 10 bases and J by 2 bases, 6 bases remained unmatched. Germline CDR1 and CDR2: MNHNS and SASEGT. Written as DNA, the CDR3 is TGTGCCACTTTGATAGCGGGAGCCTACGAGCAGTACTTC. Translating gives CATLIAGAYEQYF.

This clonotype occurred many times. This chain uses TRBV28 with TRBJ1-1; D not resolved. This CDR3 has 14 amino acids. V was pared by 2 bases and J by 6 bases, with 13 bases between. Germline lookup yields CDR1 MDHEN and CDR2 SYDVKM. CDR3 protein: CASSLRPSMAEAFF. In nucleotides, the CDR3 is TGTGCCAGCAGTTTAAGGCCTTCAATGGCTGAAGCTTTCTTT.

This clonotype was seen ten or more times. V and J are TRBV27 and TRBJ2-7, with unresolved D. V shed 3 bases and J shed 10 bases, with 19 bases lying between them. Germline values: CDR1 MNHEY, CDR2 SMNVEV (reference sequence). This CDR3 has 14 residues. The CDR3 coding sequence is TGTGCCAGCAGTTTGACAACTCTGGGGAAGGAACAGTACTTC. Protein product: CASSLTTLGKEQYF.

V gene TRBV10-3 combines with J gene TRBJ2-5; D gene ambiguous. This CDR3 has 11 residues. V shed 3 bases and J shed 5 bases, with 4 bases lying between them. The germline gives CDR1 ENHRY, CDR2 SYGVKD. CDR3 nucleotides: TGTGCCATCAGTGACATGGAGACCCAGTACTTC. Its translation: CAISDMETQYF.

Ten or more counts support this clonotype. The CDR3 nucleotides read TGCAGCGCTCTTGGGACTAGCGGGAGTGGGACCCAGTACTTC. It is translated as CSALGTSGSGTQYF. This sequence joins TRBV29-1 and TRBJ2-5, with 14 bases lining up with TRBD2. Germline V gives CDR1 SQVTM, CDR2 ANQGSEA. Trimming cost V 7 bases and J 7 bases; bases outside gene matches: 8. The CDR3 totals 14 residues.

This clonotype has just a few counts. The V gene is TRBV30, the J gene TRBJ1-2, with unresolved D. CDR3 size: 12 residues. Germline-derived CDR1 and CDR2 are GTSNPN and SVGIG (reference sequence). Between the trimmed V and J ends, which lost 5 bases and 4 bases, there was a span of 11 bases. CDR3 protein: CAWEGGSYGYTF. DNA of the CDR3: TGTGCCTGGGAAGGCGGGAGCTATGGCTACACCTTC.

This chain connects TRBV28 to TRBJ1-3; D unresolved. Per germline, CDR1 MDHEN and CDR2 SYDVKM. V lost 4 bases to trimming and J lost 2 bases, with 6 bases between them. This CDR3 comprises 13 residues. The CDR3: CASSSPPGNTIYF. The CDR3 DNA sequence: TGTGCCAGCAGTTCCCCCCCTGGAAACACCATATATTTT. Full variable domain (outside the CDR3, taken from reference TRBV28 and TRBJ1-3): DVKVTQSSRYLVKRTGEKVFLECVQDMDHENMFWYRQDPGLGLRLIYFSYDVKMKEKGDIPEGYSVSREKKERFSLILESASTNQTSMYLCASSSPPGNTIYFGEGSWLTVV.

This clonotype was observed a single time. A much larger clone lies one base from this, so it may be a read error. The rearrangement uses TRBV2 and TRBJ2-5; D gene uncertain. Trimming cost V 4 bases and J 4 bases, with 13 bases left between them. CDR1 SNHLY and CDR2 FYNNEI come from the germline V gene. This CDR3 contains 14 residues. The CDR3 DNA is TGTGCCAGCAGTGGAGGCTGGGGTTCAGAGACCCAGTACTTC. Its protein is CASSGGWGSETQYF.

This clonotype has a count of ten or more. Its ends do not fully match the called genes, so a read error is possible. The chain joins TRBV6-2 or TRBV6-3 to TRBJ1-1; D is unclear. The CDR3 is made up of 13 amino acids. CDR1 and CDR2 (germline): MNHEY, SVGEGT. CDR3 region: CVSSYGPNTEAFF. The CDR3 DNA follows: TGTGTCAGCAGTTACGGGCCGAACACTGAAGCTTTCTTT.

The chain carries TRBV3-1 and TRBJ2-5; D is possibly TRBD1 or TRBD2 (5 bases each). Germline lookup yields CDR1 LGHDT and CDR2 YNNKEL (reference sequence). There are 16 residues in the CDR3. Between the trimmed V and J ends, which lost 3 bases and 7 bases, there was a span of 21 bases. The DNA of the CDR3 is TGTGCCAGCAGCCATGACCCGGGACGGGCGGATGGGACCCAGTACTTC. This encodes CASSHDPGRADGTQYF.

There are many counts of this clonotype. The chain recombines TRBV28 with TRBJ1-5; D not resolved. The length of the CDR3 is 14 residues. V was cut by 7 bases and J by 3 bases, with 13 bases left in between. CDR1 MDHEN and CDR2 SYDVKM come from the germline V gene. The CDR3 region has the DNA TGTGCCAGCAATACCCACGGGAACAATCAGCCCCAGCATTTT. Encoded protein: CASNTHGNNQPQHF.

At least ten counts were recorded for this clonotype. The chain combines TRBV27 with TRBJ2-5; a possible D gene is TRBD1 (5 bases). The CDR3 runs to 15 residues. V shed 4 bases and J shed 1 base, with 13 bases lying between them. Germline lookup yields CDR1 MNHEY and CDR2 SMNVEV (reference sequence). The CDR3 sequence is CASSYSARGQETQYF. For the CDR3, the DNA is TGTGCCAGCAGTTACTCCGCTAGGGGCCAAGAGACCCAGTACTTC.

A few counts support this clonotype. The V and J genes are TRBV27 and TRBJ1-6, with D unresolved. CDR1 is MNHEY, CDR2 SMNVEV, per germline (reference sequence). The CDR3 totals 15 residues. The germline V and J ends were trimmed by 2 bases and 7 bases, with 12 bases remaining between them. The CDR3 here is CASSLVGWGNSPLHF. The DNA for the CDR3 is TGTGCCAGCAGTTTAGTGGGATGGGGAAATTCACCCCTCCACTTT.